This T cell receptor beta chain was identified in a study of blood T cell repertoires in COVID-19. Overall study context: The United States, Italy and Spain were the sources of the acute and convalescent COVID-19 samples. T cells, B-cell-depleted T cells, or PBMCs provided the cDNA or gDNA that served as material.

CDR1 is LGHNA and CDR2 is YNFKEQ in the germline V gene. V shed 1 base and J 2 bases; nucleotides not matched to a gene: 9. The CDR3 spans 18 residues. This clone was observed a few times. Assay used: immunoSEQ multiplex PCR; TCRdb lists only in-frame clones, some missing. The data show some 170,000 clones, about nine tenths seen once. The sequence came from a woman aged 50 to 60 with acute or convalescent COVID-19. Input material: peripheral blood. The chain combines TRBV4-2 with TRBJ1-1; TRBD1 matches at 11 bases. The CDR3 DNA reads TGTGCCAGCAGCCAAGGTGCCGGACAGGGGGCCGTTAACACTGAAGCTTTCTTT. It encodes CASSQGAGQGAVNTEAFF.